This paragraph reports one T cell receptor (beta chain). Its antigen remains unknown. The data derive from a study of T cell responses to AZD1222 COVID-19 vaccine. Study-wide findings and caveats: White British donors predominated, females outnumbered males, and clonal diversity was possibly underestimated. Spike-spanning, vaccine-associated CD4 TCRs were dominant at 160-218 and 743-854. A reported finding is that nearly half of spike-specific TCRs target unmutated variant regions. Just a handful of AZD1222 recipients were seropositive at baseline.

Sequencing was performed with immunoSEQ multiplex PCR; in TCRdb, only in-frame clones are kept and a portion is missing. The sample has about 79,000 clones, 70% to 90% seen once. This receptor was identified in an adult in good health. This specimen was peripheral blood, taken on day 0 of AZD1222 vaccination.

In DNA form, the CDR3 reads TGCGCCAGCAGCAGAGATGTACAGATGAACACTGAAGCTTTCTTT. Translated, it gives CASSRDVQMNTEAFF. The chain uses TRBV4-1 and TRBJ1-1; D is unclear. The CDR3 spans 15 residues. Trimming took off 5 bases at V and 0 bases at J, with 13 bases between the two ends. CDR1 is MGHRA and CDR2 is YSYEKL in the germline V gene.